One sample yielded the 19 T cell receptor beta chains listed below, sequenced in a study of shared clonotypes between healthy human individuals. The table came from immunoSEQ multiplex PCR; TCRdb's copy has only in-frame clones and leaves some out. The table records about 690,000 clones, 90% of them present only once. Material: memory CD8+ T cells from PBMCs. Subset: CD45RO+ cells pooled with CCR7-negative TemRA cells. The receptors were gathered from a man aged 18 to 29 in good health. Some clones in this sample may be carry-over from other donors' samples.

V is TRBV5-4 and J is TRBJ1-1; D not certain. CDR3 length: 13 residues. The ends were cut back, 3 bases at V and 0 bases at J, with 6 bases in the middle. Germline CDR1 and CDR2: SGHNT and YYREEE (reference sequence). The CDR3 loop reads CASSSGVNTEAFF. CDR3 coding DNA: TGTGCCAGCAGCTCCGGAGTGAACACTGAAGCTTTCTTT.

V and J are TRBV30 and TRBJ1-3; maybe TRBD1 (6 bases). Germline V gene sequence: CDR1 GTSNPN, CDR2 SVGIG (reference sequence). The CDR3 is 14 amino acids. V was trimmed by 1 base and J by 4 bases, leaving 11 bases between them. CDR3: CAWSDRGRGNTIYF. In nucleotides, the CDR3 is TGTGCCTGGAGTGACCGGGGGCGGGGAAACACCATATATTTT.

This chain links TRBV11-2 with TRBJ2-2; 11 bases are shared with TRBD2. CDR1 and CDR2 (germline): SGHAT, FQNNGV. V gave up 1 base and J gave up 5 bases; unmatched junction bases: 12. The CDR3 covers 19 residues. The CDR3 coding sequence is TGTGCCAGCAGCTTAGTACGGGCTAGCGGGAGGTCTTGGACCGGGGAGCTGTTTTTT. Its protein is CASSLVRASGRSWTGELFF.

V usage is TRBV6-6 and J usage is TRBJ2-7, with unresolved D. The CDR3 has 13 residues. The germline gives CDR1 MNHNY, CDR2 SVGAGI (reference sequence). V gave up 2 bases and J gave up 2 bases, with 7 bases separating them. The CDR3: CASSYAIAYEQYF. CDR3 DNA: TGTGCCAGCAGTTACGCGATAGCCTACGAGCAGTACTTC.

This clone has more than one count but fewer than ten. CDR3 DNA sequence: TGCGCCAGCAGCCAAGGGGTCACGCTTTCGAACACTGAAGCTTTCTTT. Its protein product is CASSQGVTLSNTEAFF. The chain joins TRBV4-1 to TRBJ1-1; unclear D gene. The CDR3 sequence is 16 residues long. V lost 1 base and J lost 1, with 13 bases in between. Germline V lookup: CDR1 MGHRA, CDR2 YSYEKL.

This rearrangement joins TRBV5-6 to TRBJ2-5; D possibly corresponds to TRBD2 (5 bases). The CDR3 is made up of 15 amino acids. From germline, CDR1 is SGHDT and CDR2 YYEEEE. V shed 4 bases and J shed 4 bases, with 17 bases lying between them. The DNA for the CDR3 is TGTGCCAGCAGCCCGGCGCCGGGGTGGGGAGAGACCCAGTACTTC. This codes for CASSPAPGWGETQYF.

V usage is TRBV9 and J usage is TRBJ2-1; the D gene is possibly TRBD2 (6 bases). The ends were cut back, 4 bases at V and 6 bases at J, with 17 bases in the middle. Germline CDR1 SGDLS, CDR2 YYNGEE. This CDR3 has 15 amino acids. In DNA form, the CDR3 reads TGTGCCAGCAGCAACCTGGGAGGTACTGCCAATGAGCAGTTCTTC. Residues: CASSNLGGTANEQFF.

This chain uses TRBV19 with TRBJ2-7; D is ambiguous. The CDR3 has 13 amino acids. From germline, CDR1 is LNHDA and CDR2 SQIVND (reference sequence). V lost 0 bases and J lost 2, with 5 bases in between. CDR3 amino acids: CASSIEGTYEQYF. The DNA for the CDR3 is TGTGCCAGTAGTATAGAGGGGACCTACGAGCAGTACTTC.

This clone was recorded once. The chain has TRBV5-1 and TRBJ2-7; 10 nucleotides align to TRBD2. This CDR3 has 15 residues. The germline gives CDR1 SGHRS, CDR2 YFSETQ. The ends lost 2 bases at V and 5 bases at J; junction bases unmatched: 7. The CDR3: CASSLAGGPTHEQYF. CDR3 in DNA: TGCGCCAGCAGCTTAGCGGGAGGGCCGACCCACGAGCAGTACTTC.

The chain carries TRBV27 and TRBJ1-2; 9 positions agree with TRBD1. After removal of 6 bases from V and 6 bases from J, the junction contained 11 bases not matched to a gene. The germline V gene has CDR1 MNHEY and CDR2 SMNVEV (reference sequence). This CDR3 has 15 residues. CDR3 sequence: CASSSRGGQGNGYTF. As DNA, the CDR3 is TGTGCCAGCAGCTCACGGGGGGGACAGGGAAATGGCTACACCTTC.

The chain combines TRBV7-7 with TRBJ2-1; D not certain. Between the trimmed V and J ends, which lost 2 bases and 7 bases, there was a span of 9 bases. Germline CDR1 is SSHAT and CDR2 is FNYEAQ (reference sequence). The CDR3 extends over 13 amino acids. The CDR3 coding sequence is TGTGCCAGCAGCTTAAACACTGCTAATGAGCAGTTCTTC. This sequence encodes CASSLNTANEQFF.

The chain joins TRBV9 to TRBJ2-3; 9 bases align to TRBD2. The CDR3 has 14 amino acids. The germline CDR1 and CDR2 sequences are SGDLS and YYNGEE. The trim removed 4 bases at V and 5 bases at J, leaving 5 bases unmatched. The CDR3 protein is CASSPAGGRDTQYF. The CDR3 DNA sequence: TGTGCCAGCAGCCCAGCGGGAGGTAGAGATACGCAGTATTTT.

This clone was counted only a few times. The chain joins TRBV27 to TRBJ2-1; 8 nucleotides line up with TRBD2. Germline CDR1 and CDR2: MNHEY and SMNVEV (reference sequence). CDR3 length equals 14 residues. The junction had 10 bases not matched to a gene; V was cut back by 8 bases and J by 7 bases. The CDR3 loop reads CASATSGQRNEQFF. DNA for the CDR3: TGTGCCAGCGCTACTAGCGGACAGAGGAATGAGCAGTTCTTC.

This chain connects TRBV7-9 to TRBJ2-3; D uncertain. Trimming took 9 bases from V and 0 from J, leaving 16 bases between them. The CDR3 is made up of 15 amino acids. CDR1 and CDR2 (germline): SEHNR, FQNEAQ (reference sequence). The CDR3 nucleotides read TGTGCCAGTAACGAACCGGTCACTAGCACAGATACGCAGTATTTT. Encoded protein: CASNEPVTSTDTQYF. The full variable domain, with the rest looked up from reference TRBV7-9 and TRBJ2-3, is DTGVSQNPRHKITKRGQNVTFRCDPISEHNRLYWYRQTLGQGPEFLTYFQNEAQLEKSRLLSDRFSAERPKGSFSTLEIQRTEQGDSAMYLCASNEPVTSTDTQYFGPGTRLTVL.

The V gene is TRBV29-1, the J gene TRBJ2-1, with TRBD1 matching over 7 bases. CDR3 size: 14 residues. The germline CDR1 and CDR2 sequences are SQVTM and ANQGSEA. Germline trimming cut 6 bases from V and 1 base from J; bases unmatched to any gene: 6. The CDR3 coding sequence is TGCAGCGTGGGGATGGACAGGTCCTACAATGAGCAGTTCTTC. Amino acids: CSVGMDRSYNEQFF.

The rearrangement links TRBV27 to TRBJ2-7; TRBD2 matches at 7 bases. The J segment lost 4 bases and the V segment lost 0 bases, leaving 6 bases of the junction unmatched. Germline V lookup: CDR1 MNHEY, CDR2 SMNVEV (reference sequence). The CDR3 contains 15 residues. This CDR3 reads CASSLSGGPGYEQYF. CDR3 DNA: TGTGCCAGCAGTTTATCGGGAGGGCCGGGGTACGAGCAGTACTTC.

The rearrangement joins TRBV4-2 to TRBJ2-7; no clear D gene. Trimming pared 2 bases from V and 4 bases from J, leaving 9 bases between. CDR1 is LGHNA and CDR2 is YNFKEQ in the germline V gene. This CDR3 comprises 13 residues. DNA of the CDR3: TGTGCCAGCAGCCAAAAACAGTCGTACGAGCAGTACTTC. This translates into CASSQKQSYEQYF.

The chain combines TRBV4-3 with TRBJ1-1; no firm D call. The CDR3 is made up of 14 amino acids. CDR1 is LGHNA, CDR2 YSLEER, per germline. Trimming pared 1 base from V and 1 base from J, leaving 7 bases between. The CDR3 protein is CASSQGSTNTEAFF. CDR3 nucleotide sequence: TGCGCCAGCAGCCAAGGCTCAACGAACACTGAAGCTTTCTTT.

The CDR3 DNA sequence: TGTGCCACCCGACCCGGGGCCTACTACGAGCAGTACTTC. The encoded protein is CATRPGAYYEQYF. The rearrangement uses TRBV27 and TRBJ2-7; either TRBD1 or TRBD2 may fit D (5 bases each). This CDR3 comprises 13 residues. The V end was cut by 10 bases, the J end by 3 bases, with 16 bases between. Germline CDR1 is MNHEY and CDR2 is SMNVEV (reference sequence).